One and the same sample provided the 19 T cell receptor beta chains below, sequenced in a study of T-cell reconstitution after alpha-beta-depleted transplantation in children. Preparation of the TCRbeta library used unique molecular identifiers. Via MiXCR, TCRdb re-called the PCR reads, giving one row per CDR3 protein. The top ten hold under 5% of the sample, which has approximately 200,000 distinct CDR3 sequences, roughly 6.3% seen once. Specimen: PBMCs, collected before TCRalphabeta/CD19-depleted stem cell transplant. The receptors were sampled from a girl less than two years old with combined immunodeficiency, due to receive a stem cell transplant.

The CDR3 DNA follows: TGCGCCAGCAGCCCCACCCGGCGGGGGGCAGATACGCAGTATTTT. Its translation: CASSPTRRGADTQYF. V is TRBV4-3 and J is TRBJ2-3, with 8 bases fitting TRBD2. There are 15 residues in the CDR3. Looked up from germline, CDR1 is LGHNA and CDR2 is YSLEER. Trimming removed 4 bases from V and 4 bases from J; junction bases left unmatched: 7.

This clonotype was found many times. This CDR3 is CASSGRAFVDEQFF. CDR3 DNA: TGTGCCAGCAGCGGACGGGCGTTCGTCGATGAGCAGTTCTTC. The chain recombines TRBV28 with TRBJ2-1, with D uncertain. V lost 6 bases and J lost 8, with 17 bases in between. This CDR3 is built from 14 residues. Germline lookup yields CDR1 MDHEN and CDR2 SYDVKM.

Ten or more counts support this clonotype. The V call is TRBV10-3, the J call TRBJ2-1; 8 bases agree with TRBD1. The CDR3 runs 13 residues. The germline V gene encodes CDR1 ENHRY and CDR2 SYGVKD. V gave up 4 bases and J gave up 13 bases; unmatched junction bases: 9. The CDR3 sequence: CAISVWTGNAQFF. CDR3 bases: TGTGCCATCAGTGTTTGGACAGGGAATGCTCAGTTCTTC.

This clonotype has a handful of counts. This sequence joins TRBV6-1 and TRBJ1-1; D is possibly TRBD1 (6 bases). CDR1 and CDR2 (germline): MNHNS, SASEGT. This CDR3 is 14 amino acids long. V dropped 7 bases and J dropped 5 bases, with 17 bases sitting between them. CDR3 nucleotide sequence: TGTGCCAGCACCCCCCCAGGGGAGAGGACTGAAGCTTTCTTT. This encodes CASTPPGERTEAFF.

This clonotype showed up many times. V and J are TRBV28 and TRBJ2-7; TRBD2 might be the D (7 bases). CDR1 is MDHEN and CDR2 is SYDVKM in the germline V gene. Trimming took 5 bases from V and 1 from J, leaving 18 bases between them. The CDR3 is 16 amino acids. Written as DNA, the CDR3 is TGTGCCAGCAGTCCAGGGGAGGGGGAATTTTCCTACGAGCAGTACTTC. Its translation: CASSPGEGEFSYEQYF.

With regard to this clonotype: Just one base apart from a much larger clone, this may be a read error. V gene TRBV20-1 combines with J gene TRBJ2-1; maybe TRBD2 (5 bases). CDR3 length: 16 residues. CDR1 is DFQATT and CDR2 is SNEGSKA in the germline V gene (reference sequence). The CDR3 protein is CSASSLLESSYNEQLF. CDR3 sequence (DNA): TGCAGTGCTAGCTCCTTACTAGAAAGCTCCTACAATGAGCAGCTCTTC.

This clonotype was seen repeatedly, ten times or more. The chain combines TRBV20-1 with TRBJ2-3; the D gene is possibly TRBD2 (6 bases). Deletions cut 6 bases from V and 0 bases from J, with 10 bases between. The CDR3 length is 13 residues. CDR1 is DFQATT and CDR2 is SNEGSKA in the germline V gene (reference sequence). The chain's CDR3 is CSADGGSTDTQYF. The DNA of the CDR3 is TGCAGTGCGGACGGGGGTAGCACAGATACGCAGTATTTT.

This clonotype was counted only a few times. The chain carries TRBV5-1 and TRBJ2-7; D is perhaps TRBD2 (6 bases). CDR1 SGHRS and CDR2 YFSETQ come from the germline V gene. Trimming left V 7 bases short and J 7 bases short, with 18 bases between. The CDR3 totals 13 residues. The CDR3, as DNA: TGCGCCAGCTCAAAGGATCCTCGGGGGGAGCAGTACTTC. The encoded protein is CASSKDPRGEQYF.

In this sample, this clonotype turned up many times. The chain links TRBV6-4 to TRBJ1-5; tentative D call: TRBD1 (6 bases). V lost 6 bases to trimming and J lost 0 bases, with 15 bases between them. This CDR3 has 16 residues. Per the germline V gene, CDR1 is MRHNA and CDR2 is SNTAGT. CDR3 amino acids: CASSNYQGYSNQPQHF. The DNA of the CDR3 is TGTGCCAGCAGCAATTATCAGGGGTATAGCAATCAGCCCCAGCATTTT.

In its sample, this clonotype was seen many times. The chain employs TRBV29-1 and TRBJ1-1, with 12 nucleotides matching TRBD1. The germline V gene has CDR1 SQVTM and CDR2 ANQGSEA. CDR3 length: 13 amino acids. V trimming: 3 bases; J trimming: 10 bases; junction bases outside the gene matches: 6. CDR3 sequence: CSVDLRDRGLAFF. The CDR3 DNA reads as TGCAGCGTTGATCTCCGGGACAGGGGGCTAGCTTTCTTT.

The CDR3: CASSHGLAGRGFQETQYF. The CDR3 DNA reads as TGTGCCAGCAGTCACGGACTAGCGGGGAGAGGTTTCCAAGAGACCCAGTACTTC. V and J are TRBV6-5 and TRBJ2-5, with TRBD2 identical over 12 bases. Germline CDR1 reads MNHEY; CDR2 reads SVGAGI. This CDR3 comprises 18 residues. Trimming removed 5 bases from V and 1 base from J; junction bases left unmatched: 11.

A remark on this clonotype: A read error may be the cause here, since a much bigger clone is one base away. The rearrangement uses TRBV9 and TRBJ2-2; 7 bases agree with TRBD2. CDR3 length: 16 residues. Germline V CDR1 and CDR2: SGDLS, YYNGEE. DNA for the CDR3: TGTGCCAGCAGCGTAGCCAGCGGGGAGTACACCGGGGAGCGGTTTTTT. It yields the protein CASSVASGEYTGERFF. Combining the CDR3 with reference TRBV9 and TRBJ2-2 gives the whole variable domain DSGVTQTPKHLITATGQRVTLRCSPRSGDLSVYWYQQSLDQGLQFLIQYYNGEERAKGNILERFSAQQFPDLHSELNLSSLELGDSALYFCASSVASGEYTGERFFGEGSRLTVL.

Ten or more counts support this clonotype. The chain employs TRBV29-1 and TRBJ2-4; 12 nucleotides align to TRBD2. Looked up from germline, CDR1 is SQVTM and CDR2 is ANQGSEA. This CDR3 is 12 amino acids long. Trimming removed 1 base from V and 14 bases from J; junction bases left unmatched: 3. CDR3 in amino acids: CSVEVTSGREYF. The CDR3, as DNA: TGCAGCGTTGAAGTGACTAGCGGGAGAGAGTACTTC. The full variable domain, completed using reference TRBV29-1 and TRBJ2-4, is SAVISQKPSRDICQRGTSLTIQCQVDSQVTMMFWYRQQPGQSLTLIATANQGSEATYESGFVIDKFPISRPNLTFSTLTVSNMSPEDSSIYLCSVEVTSGREYFGAGTRLSVL.

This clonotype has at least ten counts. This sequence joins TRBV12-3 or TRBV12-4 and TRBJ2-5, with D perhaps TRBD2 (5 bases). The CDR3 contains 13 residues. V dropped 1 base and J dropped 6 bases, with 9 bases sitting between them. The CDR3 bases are TGTGCCAGCAGTTTAGGGGAGATACAGACCCAGTACTTC. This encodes CASSLGEIQTQYF.

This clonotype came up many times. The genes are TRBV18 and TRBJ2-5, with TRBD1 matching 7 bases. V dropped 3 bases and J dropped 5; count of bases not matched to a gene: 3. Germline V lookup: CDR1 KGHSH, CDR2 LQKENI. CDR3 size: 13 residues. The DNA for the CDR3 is TGTGCCAGCTCACCGACAGGGTCTGAGACCCAGTACTTC. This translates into CASSPTGSETQYF.

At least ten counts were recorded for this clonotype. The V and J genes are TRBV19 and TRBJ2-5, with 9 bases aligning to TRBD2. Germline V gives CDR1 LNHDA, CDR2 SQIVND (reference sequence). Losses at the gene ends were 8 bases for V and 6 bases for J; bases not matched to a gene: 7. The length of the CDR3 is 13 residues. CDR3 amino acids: CASEAGGTKTQYF. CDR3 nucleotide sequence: TGTGCCAGTGAAGCGGGAGGAACAAAGACCCAGTACTTC.

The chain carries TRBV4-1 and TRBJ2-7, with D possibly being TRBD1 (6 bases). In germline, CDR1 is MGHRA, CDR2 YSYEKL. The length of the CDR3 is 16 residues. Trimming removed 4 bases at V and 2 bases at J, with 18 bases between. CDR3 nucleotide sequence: TGCGCCAGCAGCCGGGGATGGAGAGGACAGACCTACGAGCAGTACTTC. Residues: CASSRGWRGQTYEQYF.

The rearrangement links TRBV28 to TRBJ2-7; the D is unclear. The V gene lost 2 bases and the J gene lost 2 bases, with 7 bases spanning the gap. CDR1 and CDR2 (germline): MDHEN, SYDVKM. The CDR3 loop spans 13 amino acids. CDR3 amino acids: CASSLGSAYEQYF. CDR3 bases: TGTGCCAGCAGTTTAGGAAGTGCCTACGAGCAGTACTTC.

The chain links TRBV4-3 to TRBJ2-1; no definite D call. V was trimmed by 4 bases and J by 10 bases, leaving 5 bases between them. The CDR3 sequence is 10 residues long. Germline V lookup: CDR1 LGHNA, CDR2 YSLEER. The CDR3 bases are TGCGCCAGCAGCCGAGACGAGCAGTTCTTC. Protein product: CASSRDEQFF.